These T cell receptor beta chains were read from a single sample in a study of early T cells in non-severe SARS-CoV-2 infection. MiXCR was run by TCRdb on the 5' RACE reads, yielding one entry per CDR3 protein. The sample consists of 86,000 or so distinct CDR3 sequences, 11% to 15% of them appearing once. Sequencing was done on a sample of whole blood. Every receptor here comes from an adult who was a healthcare worker with PCR-confirmed SARS-CoV-2 infection or an uninfected control (not recorded which). The CDR3 runs from the conserved cysteine through the conserved F or W.

TRBV12-3/TRBV12-4	TRBJ1-1	CASSSDRRGTEAFF
TRBV12-5	TRBJ1-5	CASGTGDVSNQPQHF
TRBV29-1	TRBJ1-1	CSVDGGTGGLAFF
TRBV6-1	TRBJ1-2	CASSEAGTGNGYTF
TRBV20-1	TRBJ2-1	CSARDRGQKQFF
TRBV18	TRBJ2-7	CASSRVQEYEQYF
TRBV7-9	TRBJ2-7	CASSHLDSYEQYF
TRBV7-9	TRBJ2-5	CASSVTSGRNLETQYF
TRBV7-7	TRBJ2-6	CASSLGRGISGANVLTF
TRBV12-3/TRBV12-4	TRBJ2-7	CASSSVLGSSYEQYF
TRBV3-1	TRBJ2-3	CASSHDAGGDTDTQYF
TRBV9	TRBJ2-5	CASTPGTRDETQYF
TRBV28	TRBJ1-1	CASSFQGARDTEAFF
TRBV29-1	TRBJ1-5	CSVGTGLAQPQHF
TRBV15	TRBJ2-3	CATSRSTARRSDTQYF
TRBV2	TRBJ2-1	CASSKAGGRNNEQFF
TRBV19	TRBJ2-3	CASSFSGSADTQYF
TRBV19	TRBJ2-2	CASSMGGGRSGELFF
TRBV5-1	TRBJ2-6	CASSPGQAGANVLTF
TRBV7-3	TRBJ2-3	CASSLTFESNTQYF
TRBV7-2	TRBJ2-7	CASSSTSGVTYEQYF
TRBV19	TRBJ2-2	CASSRQTIGELFF
TRBV18	TRBJ2-7	CASSLSGASYEQYF
TRBV4-2	TRBJ2-1	CASSQDLPLVYNEQFF
TRBV5-6	TRBJ2-7	CASSGGWPPSGEQYF
TRBV5-4	TRBJ2-3	CASSRRDSSTDTQYF
TRBV10-3	TRBJ2-3	CAPHRGTDTQYF
TRBV10-3	TRBJ1-5	CAIRSYNQPQHF
TRBV20-1	TRBJ2-7	CSANTYRAEQYF
TRBV7-9	TRBJ1-1	CASSLFGENTEAFF
TRBV6-5	TRBJ2-7	CASSYSRQGLYEQYF
TRBV7-3	TRBJ1-1	CASSPRGQGLAFF
TRBV5-1	TRBJ2-7	CASRWTSTSYEQYF
TRBV25-1	TRBJ1-2	CASSGGLGRGSGYTF